These 24 T cell receptor beta chains were sequenced from one sample in a study of a mutant IDH1 vaccine in newly diagnosed glioma. No antigen has been identified for these receptors. Clones were sequenced by immunoSEQ multiplex PCR, and TCRdb holds only the in-frame ones, with some missing. The sample has some 46,000 clones, approximately 92% seen once. Time point reported: week 35, safety follow-up. Mutant IDH1 20-mer peptide, at 300 ug, made up each vaccine dose, with topical imiquimod. Sequencing was performed on PBMCs, taken from a glioma patient whose treatment included an IDH1 peptide vaccine. These receptors originate from a middle-aged man with glioma.

The chain carries TRBV4-3 and TRBJ1-4; D gene uncertain. The germline V and J ends were trimmed by 0 bases and 8 bases, with 13 bases remaining between them. Germline V gene data show CDR1 as LGHNA and CDR2 as YSLEER. The CDR3 is 15 amino acids. CDR3 in DNA: TGCGCCAGCAGCCAAGAGTATACCCCCGCCGAAAAACTGTTTTTT. Its translation is CASSQEYTPAEKLFF.

This clone occurred a few times. The CDR3 protein is CAWSASDMVSNQPQHF. The CDR3 DNA follows: TGTGCCTGGAGTGCCTCCGACATGGTGAGCAATCAGCCCCAGCATTTT. The rearrangement links TRBV30 to TRBJ1-5; D remains ambiguous. Germline CDR1 GTSNPN, CDR2 SVGIG (reference sequence). The CDR3 spans 16 residues. Trimming took off 1 base at V and 1 base at J, with 14 bases between the two ends.

This rearrangement joins TRBV6-5 to TRBJ2-7; 8 nucleotides align to TRBD1. CDR3 length equals 13 residues. The J segment lost 9 bases and the V segment lost 0 bases, leaving 4 bases of the junction unmatched. Germline V lookup: CDR1 MNHEY, CDR2 SVGAGI. CDR3: CASSYSDRGGQYF. Here the CDR3 DNA reads TGTGCCAGCAGTTACTCAGACAGGGGTGGGCAGTACTTC.

DNA of the CDR3: TGTGCCAGCACCAACATATATGAAGATAACTATGGCTACACCTTC. The encoded protein is CASTNIYEDNYGYTF. This chain connects TRBV6-1 to TRBJ1-2; D remains ambiguous. Germline-derived CDR1 and CDR2 are MNHNS and SASEGT. The V end lost 7 bases, the J end lost 1 base, and 16 bases lay between the germline ends. The CDR3 has 15 amino acids.

This CDR3 reads CASSLAGTSGVQETQYF. In nucleotides, the CDR3 is TGCGCCAGCAGCTTGGCCGGGACTAGTGGGGTCCAAGAGACCCAGTACTTC. The J gene is TRBJ2-5, the V gene TRBV5-1; the match to TRBD2 covers 8 bases. J was trimmed by 1 base and V by 0 bases; bases with no gene match: 8. Germline loops: CDR1 SGHRS, CDR2 YFSETQ. The CDR3 length is 17 residues.

The CDR3 region is CASSLDYGTAPNCYTF. In DNA form, the CDR3 reads TGCGCCAGCAGCTTGGATTATGGGACAGCCCCTAATTGCTACACCTTC. The chain recombines TRBV5-1 with TRBJ1-2, with TRBD1 matching over 7 bases. J was trimmed by 9 bases and V by 0 bases; bases with no gene match: 14. CDR1 and CDR2 from the germline V gene are SGHRS and YFSETQ. The CDR3 extends over 16 amino acids.

The chain combines TRBV29-1 with TRBJ1-2; D is perhaps TRBD1 (5 bases). Trimming pared 0 bases from V and 4 bases from J, leaving 12 bases between. This CDR3 spans 14 amino acids. The V gene's germline CDR1 is SQVTM and CDR2 ANQGSEA. CDR3 loop: CSVEDEGKGYGYTF. CDR3 coding DNA: TGCAGCGTTGAAGATGAGGGGAAGGGCTATGGCTACACCTTC.

The chain joins TRBV19 to TRBJ2-2, with 9 bases matching TRBD1. CDR1 is LNHDA, CDR2 SQIVND, per germline (reference sequence). This CDR3 contains 17 residues. V trimming: 0 bases; J trimming: 3 bases; junction bases outside the gene matches: 5. CDR3 in amino acids: CASSIDPDRGYTGELFF. The CDR3 DNA is TGTGCCAGTAGTATAGATCCCGACAGGGGGTACACCGGGGAGCTGTTTTTT.

The sample holds one count of this clone. In nucleotides, the CDR3 is TGCGCCAGCAGCCAAGACAGGAACTACGAGCAGTACTTC. Translation gives CASSQDRNYEQYF. The chain is built from TRBV4-1 and TRBJ2-7, with D unclear. V was shortened by 0 bases and J by 3 bases, with 6 bases between the two germline ends. This CDR3 is 13 amino acids long. Germline V gives CDR1 MGHRA, CDR2 YSYEKL.

The V call is TRBV7-9, the J call TRBJ1-5; D may be TRBD1 (5 bases). The CDR3 extends over 17 amino acids. The V gene's germline CDR1 is SEHNR and CDR2 FQNEAQ (reference sequence). Trimming removed 5 bases at V and 4 bases at J, with 21 bases between. CDR3 residues: CASSLVGVGLLNQPQHF. The DNA for the CDR3 is TGTGCCAGCAGCCTAGTAGGAGTGGGACTGCTTAATCAGCCCCAGCATTTT.

The chain recombines TRBV27 with TRBJ2-7; either TRBD1 or TRBD2 may fit D (5 bases each). CDR3 length: 14 amino acids. Germline V gives CDR1 MNHEY, CDR2 SMNVEV (reference sequence). V lost 6 bases and J lost 3, with 15 bases in between. The CDR3 nucleotides read TGTGCCAGCAGCCCTACTAGACAGCTCTACGAGCAGTACTTC. Amino acid sequence: CASSPTRQLYEQYF.

The chain joins TRBV28 to TRBJ1-6; no definite D call. Germline assignment: CDR1 MDHEN and CDR2 SYDVKM. Deletions cut 4 bases from V and 8 bases from J, with 12 bases between. The CDR3 contains 14 residues. CDR3 sequence: CASSSGGEDSPLHF. The CDR3 DNA sequence: TGTGCCAGCAGTTCCGGAGGAGAGGATTCACCCCTCCACTTT.

The rearrangement links TRBV5-6 to TRBJ2-7, with unresolved D. Germline V gene data show CDR1 as SGHDT and CDR2 as YYEEEE. CDR3 length: 13 residues. Trimming took off 2 bases at V and 2 bases at J, with 8 bases between the two ends. CDR3 DNA sequence: TGTGCCAGCAGCTTCTGGACCCCCTACGAGCAGTACTTC. This encodes CASSFWTPYEQYF. Full variable domain (rest looked up from reference TRBV5-6 and TRBJ2-7): DAGVTQSPTHLIKTRGQQVTLRCSPKSGHDTVSWYQQALGQGPQFIFQYYEEEERQRGNFPDRFSGHQFPNYSSELNVNALLLGDSALYLCASSFWTPYEQYFGPGTRLTVT.

The chain employs TRBV4-2 and TRBJ2-4; 8 bases are shared with TRBD1. Germline trimming cut 0 bases from V and 6 bases from J; bases unmatched to any gene: 10. The CDR3 totals 17 residues. Germline CDR1 is LGHNA and CDR2 is YNFKEQ. The CDR3 DNA sequence: TGTGCCAGCAGCCAAGATCTTCGTACAGGGGGGCGAAACATTCAGTACTTC. Translation gives CASSQDLRTGGRNIQYF.

Here the CDR3 DNA reads TGTGCCAGCAGCCTGGCCGCTGAACGCCTTAGCTCCTACAATGAGCAGTTCTTC. This gives the protein CASSLAAERLSSYNEQFF. The chain is built from TRBV13 and TRBJ2-1; unclear D gene. With 5 bases removed from V and 0 bases from J, the gap between germline ends came to 20 bases. The CDR3 has 18 residues. Germline CDR1 PRHDT, CDR2 FYEKMQ (reference sequence).

V gene TRBV15 combines with J gene TRBJ1-2; tentative D call: TRBD1 (6 bases). The length of the CDR3 is 13 residues. CDR1 LNHNV and CDR2 YYDKDF come from the germline V gene (reference sequence). V was shortened by 2 bases and J by 8 bases, with 12 bases between the two germline ends. CDR3 in DNA: TGTGCCACCAGCAGACGGGGGGCCTCGGGCTACACCTTC. Translation: CATSRRGASGYTF.

The chain is built from TRBV29-1 and TRBJ2-5; TRBD2 is a possible D gene (5 bases). The CDR3 loop spans 12 amino acids. Germline V gene lookup returns CDR1 SQVTM and CDR2 ANQGSEA. V was pared by 7 bases and J by 8 bases, with 17 bases between. The CDR3 sequence is CSASERAATQYF. The CDR3 region has the DNA TGCAGCGCCTCAGAGAGGGCAGCTACCCAGTACTTC.

This clone has just one count. V usage is TRBV10-3 and J usage is TRBJ1-1; D not resolved. The CDR3 loop spans 13 amino acids. Germline CDR1 is ENHRY and CDR2 is SYGVKD. Trimming pared 3 bases from V and 0 bases from J, leaving 5 bases between. The CDR3 DNA reads TGTGCCATCAGTGAATCCCTGAACACTGAAGCTTTCTTT. This encodes CAISESLNTEAFF.

This clone is a singleton in its sample. The rearrangement joins TRBV6-5 to TRBJ2-2; 8 bases are a match to TRBD1. Germline V lookup: CDR1 MNHEY, CDR2 SVGAGI. Losses at the gene ends were 7 bases for V and 0 bases for J; bases not matched to a gene: 4. The CDR3 totals 15 residues. The CDR3: CASKSTGANTGELFF. Written as DNA, the CDR3 is TGTGCCAGCAAATCGACAGGGGCGAACACCGGGGAGCTGTTTTTT.

The genes are TRBV6-1 and TRBJ2-7, with D unclear. The CDR3 covers 13 residues. Germline assignment: CDR1 MNHNS and CDR2 SASEGT. The germline V and J ends were trimmed by 4 bases and 6 bases, with 13 bases remaining between them. The CDR3 is CASSGWDTAEQYF. The CDR3, as DNA: TGTGCCAGCAGTGGTTGGGATACCGCCGAGCAGTACTTC.

This clone was recorded only once. This chain joins TRBV7-2 and TRBJ2-7; 8 bases are shared with TRBD1. The germline gives CDR1 SGHTA, CDR2 FQGNSA. V shed 5 bases, J shed 3 bases, and the junction held 18 bases outside the gene matches. This CDR3 is 18 amino acids long. The CDR3 loop is CASSQDRVGFWRGYEQYF. For the CDR3, the DNA is TGTGCCAGCAGCCAGGACAGGGTGGGCTTTTGGAGAGGCTACGAGCAGTACTTC.

This clone showed up just once. This rearrangement joins TRBV5-1 to TRBJ2-5; the D gene is possibly TRBD2 (5 bases). Trimming left V 4 bases short and J 1 base short, with 8 bases between. This CDR3 spans 13 amino acids. Germline V gene sequence: CDR1 SGHRS, CDR2 YFSETQ. DNA of the CDR3: TGCGCCAGCAGCGCGGGCAGCCAAGAGACCCAGTACTTC. Amino acids: CASSAGSQETQYF. The whole variable domain, filled in from reference TRBV5-1 and TRBJ2-5, reads KAGVTQTPRYLIKTRGQQVTLSCSPISGHRSVSWYQQTPGQGLQFLFEYFSETQRNKGNFPGRFSGRQFSNSRSEMNVSTLELGDSALYLCASSAGSQETQYFGPGTRLLVL.

The chain recombines TRBV27 with TRBJ1-5, with no clear D. The CDR3 runs to 9 residues. Germline lookup yields CDR1 MNHEY and CDR2 SMNVEV (reference sequence). The germline V and J ends were trimmed by 8 bases and 7 bases, with 3 bases remaining between them. CDR3 DNA: TGTGCCAGCGGGCAGCCCCAGCATTTT. Its protein is CASGQPQHF.

J is TRBJ1-1 and V is TRBV7-3; no clear D gene. The V gene's germline CDR1 is SGHTA and CDR2 FQGTGA. This CDR3 is 13 amino acids long. The V end lost 3 bases, the J end lost 4 bases, and 9 bases lay between the germline ends. Here the CDR3 reads CASSFQAGTEAFF. The CDR3 DNA sequence: TGTGCCAGCAGCTTTCAGGCGGGCACTGAAGCTTTCTTT.